This T cell receptor beta chain was captured by sequencing in a study of blood T cell repertoires in COVID-19. Looking at the study overall: Italy, Spain and the United States were the sources of the convalescent and acute COVID-19 samples. The analysed material was cDNA or gDNA that came from T cells, B-cell-depleted T cells, or PBMCs.

J gave up 6 bases and V 4 bases, and 8 bases lay outside the gene matches. The CDR3 runs to 15 residues. Germline V gives CDR1 SGHVS, CDR2 FQNEAQ. Original analysis: Amplification of reference gene primers was used by the study to estimate nucleated cell counts. TCRdb's copy holds only in-frame clones and misses some; the assay was immunoSEQ multiplex PCR. D and trimming come from the DNA, and the V and J calls and clone size come from that table. The sample lists more than 90,000 clones; 82% were seen once. Sequencing input: peripheral blood. The genes are TRBV7-8 and TRBJ2-7, with 11 positions matching TRBD1. The origin of this receptor is a man at least 80 years old with acute or convalescent COVID-19. DNA of the CDR3: TGTGCCAGCAGCTCAACCGGACAGGGGGCGATCGAGCAGTACTTC. Translation: CASSSTGQGAIEQYF.